This entry concerns a single TCR beta chain. This specimen comes from a study of blood T cell repertoires in COVID-19. Overall study context: Samples taken during acute and convalescent COVID-19 were collected in the United States, Italy and Spain. In each case, the material was cDNA or gDNA derived from T cells, B-cell-depleted T cells, or PBMCs.

In the study's own analysis: Estimated nucleated cell counts came from reference gene primer amplification. Repertoires were generated with immunoSEQ multiplex PCR, while TCRdb's copy carries only in-frame clones and drops some. Clone size and V and J calls were adopted from that table, with D and trimming inferred from the DNA. The sample has 65,000 to 75,000 clones; approximately 80% are singletons. V shed 1 base, J shed 0 bases, and the junction held 6 bases outside the gene matches. This CDR3 comprises 17 residues. Germline V lookup: CDR1 SGHRS, CDR2 YFSETQ. The sequence came from a human donor in a cohort sampled during active COVID-19. Sequenced: peripheral blood. This rearrangement joins TRBV5-1 to TRBJ1-3, with 8 bases lining up with TRBD1. DNA of the CDR3: TGCGCCAGCAGCTTGAGTACAGGGGGTATCTCTGGAAACACCATATATTTT. Residues: CASSLSTGGISGNTIYF. Using reference TRBV5-1 and TRBJ1-3 for the parts outside the CDR3, the full variable domain is KAGVTQTPRYLIKTRGQQVTLSCSPISGHRSVSWYQQTPGQGLQFLFEYFSETQRNKGNFPGRFSGRQFSNSRSEMNVSTLELGDSALYLCASSLSTGGISGNTIYFGEGSWLTVV.